The 2 T cell receptor beta chains reported below all come from one sample, sequenced in a study of OX40 agonist ivuxolimab in advanced cancers. Data came from immunoSEQ multiplex PCR; TCRdb stores just in-frame clones and leaves some out. This sample has about 110,000 clones, with roughly 90% found just once. The specimen was CD4+ or CD8+ T cells sorted from blood, collected in a trial of the OX40 agonist ivuxolimab. These receptors were obtained from an adult with an advanced solid tumor such as melanoma, head and neck, liver or kidney cancer.

The gene calls are TRBV28 and TRBJ2-3, with D possibly TRBD1 on 5 matching bases. The CDR3 contains 15 residues. V was shortened by 6 bases and J by 5 bases, with 18 bases between the two germline ends. The germline CDR1 and CDR2 sequences are MDHEN and SYDVKM. In DNA, the CDR3 is TGTGCCAGCAGCCCCCTTGGGGCCTCTCGAGATACGCAGTATTTT. Protein: CASSPLGASRDTQYF.

The rearrangement joins TRBV11-3 to TRBJ2-7; 8 nucleotides match TRBD1. The ends lost 5 bases at V and 2 bases at J; junction bases unmatched: 11. The CDR3 spans 16 residues. Germline-derived CDR1 and CDR2 are SGHNT and YENEEA. The CDR3 region is CASSTSQGAFAYEQYF. In DNA, the CDR3 is TGTGCCAGCAGCACCTCGCAGGGGGCCTTCGCCTACGAGCAGTACTTC.